Below, one TCR beta chain is given with its context. Authors' methods: Estimation of nucleated cell counts relied on the amplification of reference gene primers. Sequenced by immunoSEQ multiplex PCR; TCRdb stores in-frame clones only, minus some. V, J and clone size derive from that table, while D and trimming were established from the DNA sequence. The table records 65,000 to 90,000 clones, around 88% of them present only once. These data originate in a study of blood T cell repertoires in COVID-19. Overall study: The United States, Italy and Spain supplied acute and convalescent COVID-19 samples. Sources were T cells, B-cell-depleted T cells, or PBMCs; the material itself was cDNA or gDNA.

This TCR came from a woman aged 80 or over with acute or convalescent COVID-19. Sequenced material: peripheral blood.

The CDR3 sequence: CASSARSGRETQYF. CDR3 in DNA: TGTGCCAGCAGCGCCCGAAGCGGGAGGGAGACCCAGTACTTC. The V call is TRBV3-1 (or the pseudogene TRBV3-2), the J call TRBJ2-5; the match to TRBD2 covers 9 bases. The CDR3 sequence is 14 residues long. V dropped 5 bases and J dropped 5; count of bases not matched to a gene: 6. Germline V gives CDR1 LGHDT, CDR2 YNNKEL (reference sequence).